These 5 T cell receptor beta chains originate from one sample sequenced in a study of T cells in Graves' hyperthyroidism and ophthalmopathy (dated by TCRdb to between 2019 and 2020). Library generation was performed with multiplex PCR. Sequencing took place on an Illumina HiSeq 2000. The TCR beta CDR3 regions were amplified from the RNA transcripts. A first-round RT-PCR of the TCR CDR3 used the HTBI primer set with the Qiagen OneStep RT-PCR kit. TCRdb applied fastp at Q25 and MiXCR to the public reads, then kept only in-frame beta chains. Identical CDR3 proteins give one entry, which carries the most common genes and DNA. For this sample the table gives about 640,000 distinct CDR3 sequences, of which less than 25% were detected only once. The top ten clones comprise 30% to 40% of the sample. The specimen was blood. The origin of the receptors is a young man with Graves' ophthalmopathy.

This clonotype was picked up many times. The chain is built from TRBV6-1 and TRBJ1-6; D remains unclear. Germline V gives CDR1 MNHNS, CDR2 SASEGT. CDR3 length: 15 residues. Between the trimmed V and J ends, which lost 7 bases and 7 bases, there was a span of 17 bases. CDR3 bases: TGTGCCAGCATCCAACATGATATTGTGAATTCACCCCTCCACTTT. Its translation is CASIQHDIVNSPLHF.

V gene TRBV18 combines with J gene TRBJ2-3; TRBD2 might be the D (5 bases). Trimming pared 3 bases from V and 6 bases from J, leaving 16 bases between. This CDR3 has 15 amino acids. Germline CDR1 is KGHSH and CDR2 is LQKENI. The CDR3 DNA follows: TGTGCCAGCTCACCGAAGACTACCCTTGGGGATACGCAGTATTTT. It codes for CASSPKTTLGDTQYF. The full variable domain, in which reference TRBV18 and TRBJ2-3 provide the parts outside the CDR3, is NAGVMQNPRHLVRRRGQEARLRCSPMKGHSHVYWYRQLPEEGLKFMVYLQKENIIDESGMPKERFSAEFPKEGPSILRIQQVVRGDSAAYFCASSPKTTLGDTQYFGPGTRLTVL.

The table lists this clonotype with a few counts. The chain is built from TRBV27 and TRBJ2-7, with 7 nucleotides matching TRBD1. The CDR3 consists of 15 residues. Germline V CDR1 and CDR2: MNHEY, SMNVEV (reference sequence). V lost 5 bases and J lost 7; bases outside the gene matches: 14. The CDR3 DNA follows: TGTGCCAGCAGTCCCACTGCAGGGGGTATCAGGGAGCAGTACTTC. This gives the protein CASSPTAGGIREQYF.

The chain employs TRBV6-1 and TRBJ1-5; D call uncertain. CDR1 is MNHNS, CDR2 SASEGT, per germline. This CDR3 has 13 amino acids. V lost 3 bases, J lost 0 bases, and 3 bases lay in between. Here the CDR3 reads CASSDASNQPQHF. Written as DNA, the CDR3 is TGTGCCAGCAGTGATGCTAGCAATCAGCCCCAGCATTTT.

This clonotype was detected a few times. This chain uses TRBV29-1 with TRBJ2-1, with 13 bases matching TRBD2. Looked up from germline, CDR1 is SQVTM and CDR2 is ANQGSEA. The V segment lost 6 bases and the J segment 10 bases; nucleotides outside the gene matches: 9. The CDR3 contains 14 residues. The CDR3 region has the DNA TGCAGCGTCTCCGAGGGACTAGCGGGAAGGGAGCAGTTCTTC. Protein product: CSVSEGLAGREQFF.